Sequencing of this TCR beta chain was carried out in a study of Ad26.COV2.S vaccination and SARS-CoV-2 variants. For the study at large: Ad26.COV2.S arm of COV1001 included the donor.

General study findings and limits: The breadth of spike-specific CD8+ and CD4+ T cell responses after vaccination was reportedly substantial. Similar non-spike TCR breadth was seen in vaccine and placebo recipients.

This table comes from immunoSEQ multiplex PCR, and its TCRdb copy is limited to in-frame clones, with some not included. The table lists about 350,000 clones, more than 85% of them singletons. Noted treatment: around 19 received Ad26.COV2.S at low or high dose, single or two shots; about 5 received placebo; per-sample allocation not given. Vaccine and placebo recipients were sampled on day 63 after the first injection. Regarding this clone: As yet, its antigen is unknown.

The CDR3 is 16 amino acids. In germline, CDR1 is SNHLY, CDR2 FYNNEI. V lost 1 base to trimming and J lost 0 bases, with 12 bases between them. The clonotype comes from a person aged 18-60 years who received the Ad26.COV2.S COVID-19 vaccine or a placebo. This chain uses TRBV2 with TRBJ1-2; D uncertain. The material sequenced was peripheral blood, taken in a trial of Ad26.COV2.S vaccine versus placebo. CDR3 bases: TGTGCCAGCAGTGAAGGGCCGGGCAGAGCTAACTATGGCTACACCTTC. This translates into CASSEGPGRANYGYTF.